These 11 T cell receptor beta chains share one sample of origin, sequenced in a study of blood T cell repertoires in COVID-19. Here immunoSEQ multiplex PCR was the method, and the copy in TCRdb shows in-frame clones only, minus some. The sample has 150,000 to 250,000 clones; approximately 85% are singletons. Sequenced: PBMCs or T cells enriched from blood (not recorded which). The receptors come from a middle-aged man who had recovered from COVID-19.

The CDR3 here is CASSLGQGDGKLFF. CDR3 DNA sequence: TGCGCCAGCAGCTTGGGGCAGGGGGATGGAAAACTGTTTTTT. The chain uses TRBV5-1 and TRBJ1-4, with 7 positions matching TRBD1. The CDR3 totals 14 residues. V lost 0 bases to trimming and J lost 10 bases; unmatched junction nucleotides: 6. From germline, CDR1 is SGHRS and CDR2 YFSETQ.

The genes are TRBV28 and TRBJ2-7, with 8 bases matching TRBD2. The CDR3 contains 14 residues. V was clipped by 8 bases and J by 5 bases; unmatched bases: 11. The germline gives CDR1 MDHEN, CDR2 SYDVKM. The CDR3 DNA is TGTGCCAGCGGGACCGGGACTAGATTTGACGAGCAGTACTTC. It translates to CASGTGTRFDEQYF.

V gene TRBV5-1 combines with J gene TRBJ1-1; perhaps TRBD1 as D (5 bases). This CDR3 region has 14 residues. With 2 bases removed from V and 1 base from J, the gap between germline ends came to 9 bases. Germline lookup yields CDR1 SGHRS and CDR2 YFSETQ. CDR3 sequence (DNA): TGCGCCAGCAGCTTTAATAGGGGGAACACTGAAGCTTTCTTT. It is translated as CASSFNRGNTEAFF.

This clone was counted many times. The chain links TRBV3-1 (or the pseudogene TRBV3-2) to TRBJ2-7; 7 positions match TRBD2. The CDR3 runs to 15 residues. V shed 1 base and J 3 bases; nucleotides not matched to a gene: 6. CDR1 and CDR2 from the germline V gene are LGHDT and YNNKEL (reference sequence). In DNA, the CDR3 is TGTGCCAGCAGCCAAGGTCAGCGGGATTACTACGAGCAGTACGTC. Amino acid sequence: CASSQGQRDYYEQYV.

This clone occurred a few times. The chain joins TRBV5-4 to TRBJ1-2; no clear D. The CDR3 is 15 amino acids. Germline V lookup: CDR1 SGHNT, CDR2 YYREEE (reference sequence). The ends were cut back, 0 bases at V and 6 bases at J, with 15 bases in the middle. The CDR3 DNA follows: TGTGCCAGCAGCTTGGGGCACAGTTCCGTGGATGGCTACACCTTC. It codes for CASSLGHSSVDGYTF. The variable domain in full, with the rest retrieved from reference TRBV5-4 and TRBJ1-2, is ETGVTQSPTHLIKTRGQQVTLRCSSQSGHNTVSWYQQALGQGPQFIFQYYREEENGRGNFPPRFSGLQFPNYSSELNVNALELDDSALYLCASSLGHSSVDGYTFGSGTRLTVV.

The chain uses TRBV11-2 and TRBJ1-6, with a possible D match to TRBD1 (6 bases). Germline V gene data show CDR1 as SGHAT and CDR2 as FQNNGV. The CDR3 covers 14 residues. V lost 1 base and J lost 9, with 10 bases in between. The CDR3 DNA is TGTGCCAGCAGCTTAGTCCCCAGGGGTTCACCCCTCCACTTT. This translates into CASSLVPRGSPLHF.

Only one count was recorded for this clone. The CDR3 sequence is CASSRGGIGPEQYF. CDR3 DNA sequence: TGTGCCAGCAGCCGAGGGGGAATAGGTCCCGAGCAGTACTTC. This sequence joins TRBV28 and TRBJ2-7, with D perhaps matching TRBD1 (6 bases). Germline assignment: CDR1 MDHEN and CDR2 SYDVKM. The CDR3 totals 14 residues. Trimming took 6 bases from V and 6 from J, leaving 18 bases between them. The entire variable domain, with the rest obtained from reference TRBV28 and TRBJ2-7, is as follows: DVKVTQSSRYLVKRTGEKVFLECVQDMDHENMFWYRQDPGLGLRLIYFSYDVKMKEKGDIPEGYSVSREKKERFSLILESASTNQTSMYLCASSRGGIGPEQYFGPGTRLTVT.

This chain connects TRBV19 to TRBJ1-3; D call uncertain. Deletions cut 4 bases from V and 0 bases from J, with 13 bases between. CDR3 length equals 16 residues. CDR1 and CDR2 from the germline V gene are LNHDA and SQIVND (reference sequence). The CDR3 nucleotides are TGTGCCAGTAGTACCACGAATACTAACTCTGGAAACACCATATATTTT. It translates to CASSTTNTNSGNTIYF.

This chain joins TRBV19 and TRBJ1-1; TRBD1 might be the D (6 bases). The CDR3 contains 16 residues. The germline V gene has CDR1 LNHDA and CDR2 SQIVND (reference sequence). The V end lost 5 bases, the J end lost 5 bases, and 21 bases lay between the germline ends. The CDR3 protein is CASSPGGARVETEAFF. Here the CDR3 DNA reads TGTGCCAGTAGTCCCGGGGGGGCTAGAGTAGAGACTGAAGCTTTCTTT. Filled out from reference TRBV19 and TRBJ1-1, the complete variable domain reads DGGITQSPKYLFRKEGQNVTLSCEQNLNHDAMYWYRQDPGQGLRLIYYSQIVNDFQKGDIAEGYSVSREKKESFPLTVTSAQKNPTAFYLCASSPGGARVETEAFFGQGTRLTVV.

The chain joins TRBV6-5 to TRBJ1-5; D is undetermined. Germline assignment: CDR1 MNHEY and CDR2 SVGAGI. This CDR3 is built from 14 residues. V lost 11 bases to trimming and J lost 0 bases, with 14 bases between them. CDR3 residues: CASQRANSNQPQHF. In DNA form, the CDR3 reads TGTGCCTCCCAGAGGGCCAATAGCAATCAGCCCCAGCATTTT.

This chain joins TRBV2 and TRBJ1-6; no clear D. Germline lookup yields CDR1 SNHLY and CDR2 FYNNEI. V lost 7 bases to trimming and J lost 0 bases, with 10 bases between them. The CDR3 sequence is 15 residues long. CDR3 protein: CASIVSSSYNSPLHF. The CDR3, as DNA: TGTGCCAGCATCGTGAGTAGCTCCTATAATTCACCCCTCCACTTT.